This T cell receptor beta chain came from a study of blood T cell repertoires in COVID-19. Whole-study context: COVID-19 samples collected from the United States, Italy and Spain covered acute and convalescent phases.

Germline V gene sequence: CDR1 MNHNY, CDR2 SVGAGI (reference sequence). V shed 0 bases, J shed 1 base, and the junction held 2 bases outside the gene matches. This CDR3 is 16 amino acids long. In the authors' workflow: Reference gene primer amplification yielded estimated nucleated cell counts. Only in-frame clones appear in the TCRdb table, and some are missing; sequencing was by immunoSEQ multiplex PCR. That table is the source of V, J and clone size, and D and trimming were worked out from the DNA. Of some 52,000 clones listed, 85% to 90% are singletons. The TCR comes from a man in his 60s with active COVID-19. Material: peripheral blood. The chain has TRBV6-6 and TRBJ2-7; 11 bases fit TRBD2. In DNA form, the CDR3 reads TGTGCCAGCAGTTACTCGGCTAGCGGGGGGTCCTACGAGCAGTACTTC. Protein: CASSYSASGGSYEQYF.